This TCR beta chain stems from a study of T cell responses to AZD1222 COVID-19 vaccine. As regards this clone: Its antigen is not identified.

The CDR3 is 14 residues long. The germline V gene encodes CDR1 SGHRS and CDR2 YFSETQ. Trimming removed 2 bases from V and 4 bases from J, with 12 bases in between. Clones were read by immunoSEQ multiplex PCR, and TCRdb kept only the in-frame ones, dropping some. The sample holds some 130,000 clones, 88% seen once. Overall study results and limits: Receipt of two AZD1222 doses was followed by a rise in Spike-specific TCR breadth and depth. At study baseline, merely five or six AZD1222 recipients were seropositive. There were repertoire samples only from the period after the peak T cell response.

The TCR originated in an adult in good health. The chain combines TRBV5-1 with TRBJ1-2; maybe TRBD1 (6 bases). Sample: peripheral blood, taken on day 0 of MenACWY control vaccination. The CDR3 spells CASSLTGAAYGYTF. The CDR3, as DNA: TGCGCCAGCAGCTTAACGGGGGCCGCCTATGGCTACACCTTC.